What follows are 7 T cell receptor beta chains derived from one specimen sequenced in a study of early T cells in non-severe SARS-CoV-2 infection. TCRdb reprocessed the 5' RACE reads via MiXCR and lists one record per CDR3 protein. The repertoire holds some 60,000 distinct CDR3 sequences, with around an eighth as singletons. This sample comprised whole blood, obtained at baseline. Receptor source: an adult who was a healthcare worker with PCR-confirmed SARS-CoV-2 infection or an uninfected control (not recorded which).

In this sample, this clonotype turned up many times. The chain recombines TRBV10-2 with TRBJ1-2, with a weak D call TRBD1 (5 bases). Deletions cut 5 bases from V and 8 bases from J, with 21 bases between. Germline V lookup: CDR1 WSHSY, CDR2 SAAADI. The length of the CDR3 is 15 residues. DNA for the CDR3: TGCGCCAGCAGTAAGGACCCAGTCCTGGGGGAGGGCTACACCTTC. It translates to CASSKDPVLGEGYTF.

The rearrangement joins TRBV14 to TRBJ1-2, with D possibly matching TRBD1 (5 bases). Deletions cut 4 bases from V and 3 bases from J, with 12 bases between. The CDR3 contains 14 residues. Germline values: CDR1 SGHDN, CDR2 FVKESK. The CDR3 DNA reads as TGTGCCAGCAGCCTGACAGCTCTTGACTATGGCTACACCTTC. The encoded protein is CASSLTALDYGYTF. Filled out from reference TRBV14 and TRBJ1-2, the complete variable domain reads EAGVTQFPSHSVIEKGQTVTLRCDPISGHDNLYWYRRVMGKEIKFLLHFVKESKQDESGMPNNRFLAERTGGTYSTLKVQPAELEDSGVYFCASSLTALDYGYTFGSGTRLTVV.

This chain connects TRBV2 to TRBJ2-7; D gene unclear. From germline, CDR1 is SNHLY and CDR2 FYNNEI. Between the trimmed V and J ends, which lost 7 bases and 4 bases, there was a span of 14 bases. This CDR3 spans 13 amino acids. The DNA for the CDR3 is TGTGCCAGCATTCCCTGGAGAGGTTACGAGCAGTACTTC. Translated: CASIPWRGYEQYF.

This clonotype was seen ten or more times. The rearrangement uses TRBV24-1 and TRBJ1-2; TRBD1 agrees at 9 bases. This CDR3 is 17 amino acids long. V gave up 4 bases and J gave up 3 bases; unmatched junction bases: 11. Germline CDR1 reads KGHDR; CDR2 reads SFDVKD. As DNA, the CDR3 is TGTGCCACCAGTGAACGACTCGGACAGGGGAATTACTATGGCTACACCTTC. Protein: CATSERLGQGNYYGYTF.

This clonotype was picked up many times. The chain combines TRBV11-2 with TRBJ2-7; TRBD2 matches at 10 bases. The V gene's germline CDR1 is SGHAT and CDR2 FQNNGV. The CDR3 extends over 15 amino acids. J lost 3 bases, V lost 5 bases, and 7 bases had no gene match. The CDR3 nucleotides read TGTGCCAGCAGCCTACTAGCGGGGATGCTCTACGAGCAGTACTTC. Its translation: CASSLLAGMLYEQYF.

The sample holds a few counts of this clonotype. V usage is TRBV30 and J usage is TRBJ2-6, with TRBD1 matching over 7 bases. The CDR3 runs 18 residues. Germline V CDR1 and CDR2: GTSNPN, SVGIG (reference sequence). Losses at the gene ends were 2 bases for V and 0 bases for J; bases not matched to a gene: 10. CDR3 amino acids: CAWSIGTALYSGANVLTF. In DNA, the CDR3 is TGTGCCTGGAGTATCGGGACAGCCCTTTACTCTGGGGCCAACGTCCTGACTTTC.

The CDR3 loop is CASSIVAGTGWLDTEAFF. CDR3 coding DNA: TGTGCCAGCAGCATCGTAGCCGGGACAGGGTGGTTAGACACTGAAGCTTTCTTT. The chain has TRBV7-8 and TRBJ1-1; 9 nucleotides line up with TRBD1. CDR3 length equals 18 residues. V lost 5 bases, J lost 3 bases, and 16 bases stayed unmatched. Per the germline V gene, CDR1 is SGHVS and CDR2 is FQNEAQ.